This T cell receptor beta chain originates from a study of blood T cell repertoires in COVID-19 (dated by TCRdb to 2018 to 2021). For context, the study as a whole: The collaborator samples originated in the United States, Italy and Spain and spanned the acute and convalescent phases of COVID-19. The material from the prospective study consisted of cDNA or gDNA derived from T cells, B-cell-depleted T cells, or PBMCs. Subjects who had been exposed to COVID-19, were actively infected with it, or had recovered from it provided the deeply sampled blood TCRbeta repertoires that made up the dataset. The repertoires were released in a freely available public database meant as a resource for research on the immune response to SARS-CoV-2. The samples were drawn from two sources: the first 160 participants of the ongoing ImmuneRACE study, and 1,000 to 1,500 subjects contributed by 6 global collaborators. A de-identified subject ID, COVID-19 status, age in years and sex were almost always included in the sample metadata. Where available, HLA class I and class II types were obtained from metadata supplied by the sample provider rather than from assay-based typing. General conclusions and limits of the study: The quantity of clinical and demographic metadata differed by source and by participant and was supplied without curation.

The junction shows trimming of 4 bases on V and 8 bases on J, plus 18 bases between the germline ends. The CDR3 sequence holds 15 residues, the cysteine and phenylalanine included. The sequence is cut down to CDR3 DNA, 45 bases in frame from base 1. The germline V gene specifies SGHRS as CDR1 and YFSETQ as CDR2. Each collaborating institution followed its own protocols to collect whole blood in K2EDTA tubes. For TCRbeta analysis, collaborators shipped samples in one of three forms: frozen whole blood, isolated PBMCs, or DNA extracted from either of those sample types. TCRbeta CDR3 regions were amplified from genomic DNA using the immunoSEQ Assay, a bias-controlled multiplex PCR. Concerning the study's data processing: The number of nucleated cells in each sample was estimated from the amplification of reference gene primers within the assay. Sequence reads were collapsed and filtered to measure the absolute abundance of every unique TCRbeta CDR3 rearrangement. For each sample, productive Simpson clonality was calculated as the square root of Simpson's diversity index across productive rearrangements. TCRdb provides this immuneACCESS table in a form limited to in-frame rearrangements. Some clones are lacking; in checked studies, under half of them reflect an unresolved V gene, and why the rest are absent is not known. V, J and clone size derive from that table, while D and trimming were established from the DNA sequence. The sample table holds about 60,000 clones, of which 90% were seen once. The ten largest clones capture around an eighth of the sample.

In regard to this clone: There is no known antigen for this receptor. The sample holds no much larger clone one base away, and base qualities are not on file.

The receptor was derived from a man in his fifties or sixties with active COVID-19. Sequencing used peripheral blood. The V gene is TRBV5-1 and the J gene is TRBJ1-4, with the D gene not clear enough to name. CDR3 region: CASSLQTAPGEKLFF. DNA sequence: TGCGCCAGCAGCCTACAGACGGCCCCGGGGGAAAAACTGTTTTTT.